A single T cell receptor (beta chain) is shown here with its context. TCRdb reprocessed the 5' RACE reads via MiXCR and lists one record per CDR3 protein. The data hold tens of thousands of distinct CDR3 sequences, with approximately 10% observed a single time. Germline values: CDR1 ENHRY, CDR2 SYGVKD. CDR3 length: 16 residues. V gave up 10 bases and J gave up 3 bases, with 25 bases separating them. These data are taken from a study of early T cells in non-severe SARS-CoV-2 infection. Sequencing input: whole blood. The J gene is TRBJ2-7, the V gene TRBV10-3, with D hard to call. This clonotype was sampled from an adult who was a healthcare worker with PCR-confirmed SARS-CoV-2 infection or an uninfected control (not recorded which). CDR3 loop: CATLSTEAVRYYEQYF. CDR3 bases: TGTGCCACCCTATCGACGGAAGCAGTAAGGTACTACGAGCAGTACTTC.